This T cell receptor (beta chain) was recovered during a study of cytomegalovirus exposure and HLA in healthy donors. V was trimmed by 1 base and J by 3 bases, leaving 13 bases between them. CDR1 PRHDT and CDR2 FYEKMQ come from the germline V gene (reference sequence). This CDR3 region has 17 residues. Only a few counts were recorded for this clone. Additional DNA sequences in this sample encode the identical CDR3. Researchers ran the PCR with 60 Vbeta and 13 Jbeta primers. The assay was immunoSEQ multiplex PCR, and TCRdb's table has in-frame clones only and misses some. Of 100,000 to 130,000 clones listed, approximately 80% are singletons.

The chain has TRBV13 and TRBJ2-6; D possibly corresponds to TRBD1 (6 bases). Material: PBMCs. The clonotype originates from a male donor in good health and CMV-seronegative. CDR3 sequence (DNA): TGTGCCAGCAGCTTAGTTACAGGGAGCTATGGGGCCAACGTCCTGACTTTC. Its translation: CASSLVTGSYGANVLTF.